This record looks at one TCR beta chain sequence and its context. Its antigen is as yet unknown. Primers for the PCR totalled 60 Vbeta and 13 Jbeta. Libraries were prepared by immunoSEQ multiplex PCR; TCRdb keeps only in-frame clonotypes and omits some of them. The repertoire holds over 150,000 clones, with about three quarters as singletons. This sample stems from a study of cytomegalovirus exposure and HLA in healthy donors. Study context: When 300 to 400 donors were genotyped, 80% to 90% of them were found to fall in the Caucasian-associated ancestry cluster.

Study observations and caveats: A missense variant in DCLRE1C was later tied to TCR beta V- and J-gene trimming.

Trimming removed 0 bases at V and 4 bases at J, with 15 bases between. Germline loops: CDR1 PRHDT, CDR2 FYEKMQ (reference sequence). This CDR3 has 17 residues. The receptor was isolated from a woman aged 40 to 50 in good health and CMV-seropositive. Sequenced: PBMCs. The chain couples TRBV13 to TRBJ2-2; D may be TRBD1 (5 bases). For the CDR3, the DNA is TGTGCCAGCAGCTTAGGCCATCGCAGGGTATCCACCGGGGAGCTGTTTTTT. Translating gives CASSLGHRRVSTGELFF.